These T cell receptor beta chains were read from a single sample in a study of Ad26.COV2.S vaccination and SARS-CoV-2 variants. The protocol was immunoSEQ multiplex PCR, while the TCRdb copy is restricted to in-frame clones and leaves out a portion. The sample gives 300,000 to 400,000 clones, 88% of which show up once; around 6.4% is in the top ten. The sequenced sample was peripheral blood, obtained in a trial of Ad26.COV2.S vaccine versus placebo. These receptors were taken from a person between 18 and 65 years old who received the Ad26.COV2.S COVID-19 vaccine or a placebo. Both conserved end residues are part of each CDR3. The order of the fields is V gene, CDR3 length, clone size, D gene, J gene, CDR3 protein, CDR3 DNA. A D gene is named only where the DNA matches it firmly. Size tells how often a clone was seen (once, few, many) or the class of an expanded clone, and some rows leave it out.

V gene: TRBV28; CDR3 length: 16; clone size: NA; D gene: TRBD2; J gene: TRBJ2-1; CDR3 protein: CASRPSGRSSYNEQFF; CDR3 DNA: TGTGCCAGCAGGCCTAGCGGGAGGTCGTCCTACAATGAGCAGTTCTTC
V gene: TRBV28; CDR3 length: 15; clone size: NA; D gene: NA; J gene: TRBJ1-4; CDR3 protein: CASSLGGTREAKLFF; CDR3 DNA: TGTGCCAGCAGTTTAGGGGGGACGAGGGAGGCAAAACTGTTTTTT
V gene: TRBV18; CDR3 length: 13; clone size: NA; D gene: NA; J gene: TRBJ1-3; CDR3 protein: CASTDSSGNTIYF; CDR3 DNA: TGTGCCAGCACGGACAGCTCTGGAAACACCATATATTTT
V gene: TRBV5-1; CDR3 length: 14; clone size: few; D gene: TRBD1; J gene: TRBJ1-6; CDR3 protein: CASRTGQDNSPLHF; CDR3 DNA: TGCGCCAGCAGGACAGGGCAGGATAATTCACCCCTCCACTTT
V gene: TRBV10-3; CDR3 length: 18; clone size: once; D gene: TRBD1; J gene: TRBJ2-2; CDR3 protein: CAISEFRDRGRDTGELFF; CDR3 DNA: TGTGCCATCAGTGAATTTCGGGACAGAGGGCGCGACACCGGGGAGCTGTTTTTT
V gene: TRBV5-1; CDR3 length: 18; clone size: NA; D gene: TRBD2; J gene: TRBJ2-4; CDR3 protein: CASSYLAGGVGAKNIQYF; CDR3 DNA: TGCGCCAGCAGCTACCTAGCGGGCGGGGTTGGGGCCAAAAACATTCAGTACTTC
V gene: TRBV4-2; CDR3 length: 20; clone size: NA; D gene: NA; J gene: TRBJ1-6; CDR3 protein: CASSQFSMSDGGGSDSPLHF; CDR3 DNA: TGTGCCAGCAGCCAATTTTCTATGAGCGATGGGGGGGGATCAGATTCACCCCTCCACTTT
V gene: TRBV27; CDR3 length: 15; clone size: NA; D gene: TRBD1; J gene: TRBJ1-5; CDR3 protein: CASSPGTGLLQPQHF; CDR3 DNA: TGTGCCAGCAGCCCCGGGACAGGGTTACTTCAGCCCCAGCATTTT
V gene: TRBV7-3; CDR3 length: 16; clone size: NA; D gene: TRBD2; J gene: TRBJ2-7; CDR3 protein: CASSSGLAGTSYEQYF; CDR3 DNA: TGTGCCAGCAGCTCGGGACTAGCGGGAACCTCCTACGAGCAGTACTTC
V gene: TRBV10-3; CDR3 length: 14; clone size: once; D gene: TRBD1; J gene: TRBJ2-7; CDR3 protein: CAVLRQGGSYEQYF; CDR3 DNA: TGTGCCGTGCTTCGACAGGGGGGGTCCTACGAGCAGTACTTC
V gene: TRBV7-8; CDR3 length: 16; clone size: NA; D gene: NA; J gene: TRBJ2-6; CDR3 protein: CASSFRGGSGANVLTF; CDR3 DNA: TGTGCCAGCAGCTTCAGGGGGGGCTCTGGGGCCAACGTCCTGACTTTC
V gene: TRBV28; CDR3 length: 15; clone size: NA; D gene: NA; J gene: TRBJ1-1; CDR3 protein: CASSLFQGGTTEAFF; CDR3 DNA: TGTGCCAGCAGTTTATTCCAGGGAGGCACCACTGAAGCTTTCTTT
V gene: TRBV30; CDR3 length: 15; clone size: once; D gene: NA; J gene: TRBJ2-7; CDR3 protein: CACNYNGHILYEQYF; CDR3 DNA: TGTGCCTGCAACTATAACGGACATATATTATACGAGCAGTACTTC
V gene: TRBV6-1; CDR3 length: 15; clone size: NA; D gene: TRBD1; J gene: TRBJ1-1; CDR3 protein: CASSEPGQGNTEAFF; CDR3 DNA: TGTGCCAGCAGTGAACCTGGACAGGGGAACACTGAAGCTTTCTTT
V gene: TRBV6-2/TRBV6-3; CDR3 length: 14; clone size: NA; D gene: NA; J gene: TRBJ2-7; CDR3 protein: CASSLGLQPYEQYF; CDR3 DNA: TGTGCCAGCAGTCTCGGACTGCAACCCTACGAGCAGTACTTC
V gene: TRBV6-6; CDR3 length: 14; clone size: NA; D gene: NA; J gene: TRBJ2-3; CDR3 protein: CASFVGSRADTQYF; CDR3 DNA: TGTGCCAGTTTCGTCGGTAGCCGCGCAGATACGCAGTATTTT
V gene: TRBV25-1; CDR3 length: 14; clone size: NA; D gene: TRBD1; J gene: TRBJ1-1; CDR3 protein: CASRNSGGGTEAFF; CDR3 DNA: TGTGCCAGCAGGAACTCAGGGGGGGGCACTGAAGCTTTCTTT
V gene: TRBV6-2/TRBV6-3; CDR3 length: 14; clone size: NA; D gene: NA; J gene: TRBJ2-7; CDR3 protein: CASSLDRNSYEQYF; CDR3 DNA: TGTGCCAGCAGCCTGGACAGAAACTCCTACGAGCAGTACTTC
V gene: TRBV11-3; CDR3 length: 15; clone size: NA; D gene: TRBD2; J gene: TRBJ2-1; CDR3 protein: CASSLVLAGYNEQFF; CDR3 DNA: TGTGCCAGCAGCTTAGTTCTAGCGGGTTACAATGAGCAGTTCTTC
V gene: TRBV28; CDR3 length: 14; clone size: NA; D gene: TRBD2; J gene: TRBJ2-1; CDR3 protein: CASSAGLAGVEQFF; CDR3 DNA: TGTGCCAGCAGTGCGGGACTAGCGGGAGTCGAGCAGTTCTTC
V gene: TRBV28; CDR3 length: 11; clone size: NA; D gene: NA; J gene: TRBJ1-1; CDR3 protein: CATWSERGAFF; CDR3 DNA: TGTGCCACCTGGTCGGAGAGGGGGGCTTTCTTT
V gene: TRBV19; CDR3 length: 16; clone size: NA; D gene: TRBD2; J gene: TRBJ2-3; CDR3 protein: CASSIEPAGVPDTQYF; CDR3 DNA: TGTGCCAGTAGTATAGAACCAGCGGGAGTCCCAGATACGCAGTATTTT
V gene: TRBV25-1; CDR3 length: 14; clone size: NA; D gene: NA; J gene: TRBJ2-2; CDR3 protein: CASSGPERAGELFF; CDR3 DNA: TGTGCCAGCAGTGGGCCGGAAAGGGCCGGGGAGCTGTTTTTT
V gene: TRBV19; CDR3 length: 16; clone size: NA; D gene: NA; J gene: TRBJ1-5; CDR3 protein: CASSIDRASTIGPQHF; CDR3 DNA: TGTGCCAGTAGTATAGATCGGGCCAGTACTATAGGGCCCCAGCATTTT
V gene: TRBV30; CDR3 length: 14; clone size: NA; D gene: NA; J gene: TRBJ2-1; CDR3 protein: CAWSALSSYNEQFF; CDR3 DNA: TGTGCCTGGAGTGCCCTGAGCTCCTACAATGAGCAGTTCTTC
V gene: TRBV21-1; CDR3 length: 18; clone size: NA; D gene: NA; J gene: TRBJ2-6; CDR3 protein: CASPRWAPRTSGANVLTF; CDR3 DNA: TGTGCCAGTCCCAGGTGGGCCCCTAGGACCTCTGGGGCCAACGTCCTGACTTTC
V gene: TRBV25-1; CDR3 length: 15; clone size: NA; D gene: NA; J gene: TRBJ1-6; CDR3 protein: CASSDSHSYNSPLHF; CDR3 DNA: TGTGCCAGCAGTGATTCGCACTCCTATAATTCACCCCTCCACTTT
V gene: TRBV7-8; CDR3 length: 14; clone size: NA; D gene: NA; J gene: TRBJ1-2; CDR3 protein: CASSLAVQGQGYTF; CDR3 DNA: TGTGCCAGCAGCTTAGCAGTGCAGGGTCAGGGCTACACCTTC
V gene: TRBV19; CDR3 length: 13; clone size: once; D gene: NA; J gene: TRBJ1-5; CDR3 protein: CASTGLGKQPQHF; CDR3 DNA: TGTGCCAGTACGGGACTGGGGAAACAGCCCCAGCATTTT